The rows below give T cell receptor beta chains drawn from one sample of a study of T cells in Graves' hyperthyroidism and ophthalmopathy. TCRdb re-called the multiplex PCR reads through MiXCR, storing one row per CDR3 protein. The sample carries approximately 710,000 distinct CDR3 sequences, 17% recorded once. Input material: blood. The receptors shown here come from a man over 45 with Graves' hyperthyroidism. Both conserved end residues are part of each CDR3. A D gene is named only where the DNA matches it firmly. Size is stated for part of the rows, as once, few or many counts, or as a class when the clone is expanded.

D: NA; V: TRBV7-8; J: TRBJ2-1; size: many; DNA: TGTGCCAGCAGCTTAGTACTAATAGTGGATGAGCAGTTCTTC; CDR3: CASSLVLIVDEQFF
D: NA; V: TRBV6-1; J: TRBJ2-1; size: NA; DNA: TGTGCCAGCAGTTACAGCGGCCGGGAGCTCCTTGGGCGTGAGCAGTTCTTC; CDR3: CASSYSGRELLGREQFF
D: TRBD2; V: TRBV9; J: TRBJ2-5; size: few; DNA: TGTGCCAGCAGCGTTGGACTAGCGGGAGTTTCGGAGACCCAGTACTTC; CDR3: CASSVGLAGVSETQYF
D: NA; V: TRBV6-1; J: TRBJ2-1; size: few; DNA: TGTGCCAGCAGTGAAGTGGGGCTGGCTTACAATGAGCAGTTCTTC; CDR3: CASSEVGLAYNEQFF
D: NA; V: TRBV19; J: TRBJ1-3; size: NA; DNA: TGTGCCAGTAGTATGCGGAAGGGGGAGCAAGGAAACACCATATATTTT; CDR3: CASSMRKGEQGNTIYF
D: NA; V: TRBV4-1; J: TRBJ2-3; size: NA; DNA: TGCGCCAGCAGCCAAGATCCCAGCCATGGGTCTAGCTATTTAGGTACGCAGTATTTT; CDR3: CASSQDPSHGSSYLGTQYF
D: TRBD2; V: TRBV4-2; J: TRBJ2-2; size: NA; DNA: TGTGCCAGCAGCCAAGATTCAGGGGCTAGCGGGAGGATCGGGGAGCTGTTTTTT; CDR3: CASSQDSGASGRIGELFF
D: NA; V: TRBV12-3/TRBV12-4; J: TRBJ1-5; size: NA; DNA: TGTGCCAGCAGTTTAAATGGCAAAAATCAGCCCCAGCATTTT; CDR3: CASSLNGKNQPQHF
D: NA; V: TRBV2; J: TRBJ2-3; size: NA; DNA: TGTGCCAGCAGTGAAGGGGGTCTACCGCCACGAGATACGCAGTATTTT; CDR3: CASSEGGLPPRDTQYF
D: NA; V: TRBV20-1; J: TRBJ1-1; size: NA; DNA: TGCAGTGCTAGAGAGGTGATGGCCTGGAGATGGAACACTGAAGCTTTCTTT; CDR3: CSAREVMAWRWNTEAFF
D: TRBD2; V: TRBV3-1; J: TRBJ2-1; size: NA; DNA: TGTGCCAGCAGCTTGACTAGCGGGAGTGGGGTTGAGCAGTTCTTC; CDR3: CASSLTSGSGVEQFF
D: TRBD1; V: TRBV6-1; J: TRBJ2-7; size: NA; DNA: TGTGCCAGCAGTGAAGGGGGACAGGGGCCTTACGAGCAGTACTTC; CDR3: CASSEGGQGPYEQYF
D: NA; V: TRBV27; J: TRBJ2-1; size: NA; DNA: TGTGCCAGCAGTTTATTGGGTCGTGAAGGCACCTACAATGAGCAGTTCTTC; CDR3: CASSLLGREGTYNEQFF
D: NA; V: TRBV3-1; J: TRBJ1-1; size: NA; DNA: TGTGCCAGCAGCCTTGGGACATACGGCGTGAACACTGAAGCTTTCTTT; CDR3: CASSLGTYGVNTEAFF
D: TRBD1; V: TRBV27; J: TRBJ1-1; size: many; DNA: TGTGCCAGCAGTCCGCTGAACAGGGGGCTGAACACTGAAGCTTTCTTT; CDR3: CASSPLNRGLNTEAFF
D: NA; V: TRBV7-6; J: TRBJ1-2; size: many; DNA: TGTGCCAGCAGCTTAATCAGCTCGGGGTTAGCTAACTATGGCTACACCTTC; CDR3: CASSLISSGLANYGYTF
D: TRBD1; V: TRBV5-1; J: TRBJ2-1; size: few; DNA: TGCGCCAGCAGCGCGGACAGGGTGGGGTCCTACAATGAGCAGTTCTTC; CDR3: CASSADRVGSYNEQFF
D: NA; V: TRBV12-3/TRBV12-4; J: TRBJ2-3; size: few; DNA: TGTGCCAGCAGTTTGGAGTGGGGGCCCACAGATACGCAGTATTTT; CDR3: CASSLEWGPTDTQYF
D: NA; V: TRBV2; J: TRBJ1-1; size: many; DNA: TGTGCCAGCAGAGGCAGCCGTTCGGGGAAGGGTGAAGCTTTCTTT; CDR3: CASRGSRSGKGEAFF
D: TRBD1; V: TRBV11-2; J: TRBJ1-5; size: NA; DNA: TGTGCCAGCAGGCATATTTCCGACAGGGGAAGGGCTAGCAATCAGCCCCAGCATTTT; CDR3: CASRHISDRGRASNQPQHF
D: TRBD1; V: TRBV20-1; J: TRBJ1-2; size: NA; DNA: TGCAGTGCTGGCGGATGGACAGGCCCCATCTATGGCTACACCTTC; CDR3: CSAGGWTGPIYGYTF
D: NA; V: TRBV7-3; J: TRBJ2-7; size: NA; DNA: TGTGCCAGCAGCTTAATAAAGGGAAGCGAGCAGTACTTC; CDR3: CASSLIKGSEQYF
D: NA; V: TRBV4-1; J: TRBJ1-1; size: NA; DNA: TGCGCCAGCAGCCAAGAACTCTCCGGGACTGAAGCTTTCTTT; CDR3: CASSQELSGTEAFF